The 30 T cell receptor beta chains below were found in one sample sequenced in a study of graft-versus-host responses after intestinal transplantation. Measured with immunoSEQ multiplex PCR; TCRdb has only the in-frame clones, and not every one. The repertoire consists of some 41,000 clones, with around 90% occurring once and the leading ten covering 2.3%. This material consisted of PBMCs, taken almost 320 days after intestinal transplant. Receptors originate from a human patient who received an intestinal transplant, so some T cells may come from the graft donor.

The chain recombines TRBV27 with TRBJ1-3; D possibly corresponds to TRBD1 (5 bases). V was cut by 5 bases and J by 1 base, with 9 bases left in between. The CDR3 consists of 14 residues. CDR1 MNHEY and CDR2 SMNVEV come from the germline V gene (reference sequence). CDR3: CASSPSGSGNTIYF. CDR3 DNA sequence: TGTGCCAGCAGTCCATCAGGGTCTGGAAACACCATATATTTT.

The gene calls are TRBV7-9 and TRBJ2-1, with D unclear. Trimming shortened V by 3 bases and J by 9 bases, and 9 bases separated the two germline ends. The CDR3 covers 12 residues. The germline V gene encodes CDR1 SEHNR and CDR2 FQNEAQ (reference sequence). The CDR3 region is CASSFMGIEQFF. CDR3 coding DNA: TGTGCCAGCAGCTTTATGGGTATTGAGCAGTTCTTC. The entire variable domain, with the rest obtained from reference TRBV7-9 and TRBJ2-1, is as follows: DTGVSQNPRHKITKRGQNVTFRCDPISEHNRLYWYRQTLGQGPEFLTYFQNEAQLEKSRLLSDRFSAERPKGSFSTLEIQRTEQGDSAMYLCASSFMGIEQFFGPGTRLTVL.

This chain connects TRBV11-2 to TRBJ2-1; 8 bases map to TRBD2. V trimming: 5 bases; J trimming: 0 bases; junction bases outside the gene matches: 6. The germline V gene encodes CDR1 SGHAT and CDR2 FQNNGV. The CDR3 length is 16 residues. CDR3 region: CASSPQAGASYNEQFF. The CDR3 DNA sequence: TGTGCCAGCAGCCCCCAAGCGGGGGCCTCCTACAATGAGCAGTTCTTC.

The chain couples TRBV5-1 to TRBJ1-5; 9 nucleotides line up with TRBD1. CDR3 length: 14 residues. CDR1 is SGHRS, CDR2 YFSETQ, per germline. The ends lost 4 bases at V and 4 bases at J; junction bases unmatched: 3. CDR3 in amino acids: CASSLGTGNQPQHF. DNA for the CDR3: TGCGCCAGCAGCCTAGGGACAGGGAATCAGCCCCAGCATTTT.

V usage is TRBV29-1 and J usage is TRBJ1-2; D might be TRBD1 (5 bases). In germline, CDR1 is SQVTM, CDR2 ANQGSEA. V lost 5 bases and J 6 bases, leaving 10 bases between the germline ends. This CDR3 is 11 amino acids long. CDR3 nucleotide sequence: TGCAGCGTTCTAGGGGAGAATGGCTACACCTTC. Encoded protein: CSVLGENGYTF.

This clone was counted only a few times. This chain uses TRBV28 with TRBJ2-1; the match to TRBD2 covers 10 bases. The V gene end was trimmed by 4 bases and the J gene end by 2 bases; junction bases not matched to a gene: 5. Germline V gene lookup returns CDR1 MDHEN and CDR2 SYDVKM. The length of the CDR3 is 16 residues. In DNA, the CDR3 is TGTGCCAGCAGTTCCCTTCTAGCGGGGGCCTACAATGAGCAGTTCTTC. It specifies CASSSLLAGAYNEQFF.

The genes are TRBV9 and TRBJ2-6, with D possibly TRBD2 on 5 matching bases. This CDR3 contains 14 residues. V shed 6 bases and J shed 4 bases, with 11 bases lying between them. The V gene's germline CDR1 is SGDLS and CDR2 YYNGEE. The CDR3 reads CASTRRGGANVLTF. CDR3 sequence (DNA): TGTGCCAGCACGCGCCGGGGAGGGGCCAACGTCCTGACTTTC.

The CDR3 is CASSLTEAYYNEKLFF. In DNA, the CDR3 is TGTGCCAGCAGTTTGACAGAAGCCTATTATAATGAAAAACTGTTTTTT. The J gene is TRBJ1-4, the V gene TRBV28; maybe TRBD1 (5 bases). CDR3 length: 16 amino acids. The germline V and J ends were trimmed by 3 bases and 4 bases, with 15 bases remaining between them. CDR1 MDHEN and CDR2 SYDVKM come from the germline V gene.

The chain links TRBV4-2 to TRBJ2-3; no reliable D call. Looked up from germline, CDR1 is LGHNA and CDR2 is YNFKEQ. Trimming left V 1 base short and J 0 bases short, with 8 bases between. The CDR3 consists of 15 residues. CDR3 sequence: CASSQAPMSTDTQYF. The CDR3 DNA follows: TGTGCCAGCAGCCAAGCCCCTATGAGCACAGATACGCAGTATTTT.

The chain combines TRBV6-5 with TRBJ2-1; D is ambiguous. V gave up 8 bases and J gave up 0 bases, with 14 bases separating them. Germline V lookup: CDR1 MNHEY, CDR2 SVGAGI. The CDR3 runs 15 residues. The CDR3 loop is CASSPRISSYNEQFF. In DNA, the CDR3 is TGTGCCAGCTCTCCAAGGATAAGCTCCTACAATGAGCAGTTCTTC.

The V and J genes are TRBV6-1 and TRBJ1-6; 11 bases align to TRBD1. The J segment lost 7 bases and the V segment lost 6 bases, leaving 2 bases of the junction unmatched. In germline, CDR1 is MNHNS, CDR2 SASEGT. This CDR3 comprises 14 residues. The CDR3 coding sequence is TGTGCCAGCAGCGGACAGGGGGCAAATTCACCCCTCCACTTT. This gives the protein CASSGQGANSPLHF.

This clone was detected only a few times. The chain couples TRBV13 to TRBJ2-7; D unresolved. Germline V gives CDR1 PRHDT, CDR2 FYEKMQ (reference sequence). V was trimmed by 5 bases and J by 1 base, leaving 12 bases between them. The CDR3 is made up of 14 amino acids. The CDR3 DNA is TGTGCCAGCAGCCCGTCTCGCCTTTCCTACGAGCAGTACTTC. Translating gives CASSPSRLSYEQYF.

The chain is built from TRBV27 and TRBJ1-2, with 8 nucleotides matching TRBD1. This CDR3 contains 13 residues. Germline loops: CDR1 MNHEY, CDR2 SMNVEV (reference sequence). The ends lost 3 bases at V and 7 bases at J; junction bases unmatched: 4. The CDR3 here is CASSFGQGTGYTF. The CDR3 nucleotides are TGTGCCAGCAGTTTCGGACAGGGAACTGGCTACACCTTC.

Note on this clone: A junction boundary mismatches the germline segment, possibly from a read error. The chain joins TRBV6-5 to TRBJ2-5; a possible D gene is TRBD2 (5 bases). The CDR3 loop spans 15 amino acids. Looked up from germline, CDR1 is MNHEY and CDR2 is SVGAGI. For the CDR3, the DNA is TGTGCCAGCAGTGACTCCCCAGCGGTCCAAGAGACCCAGTACTTC. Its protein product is CASSDSPAVQETQYF.

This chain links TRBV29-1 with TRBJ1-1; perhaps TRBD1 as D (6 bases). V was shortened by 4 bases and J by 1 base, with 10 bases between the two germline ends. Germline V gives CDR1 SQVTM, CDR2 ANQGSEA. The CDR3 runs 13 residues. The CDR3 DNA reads TGCAGCGTTGCGGGGGGACAGAACACTGAAGCTTTCTTT. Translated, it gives CSVAGGQNTEAFF.

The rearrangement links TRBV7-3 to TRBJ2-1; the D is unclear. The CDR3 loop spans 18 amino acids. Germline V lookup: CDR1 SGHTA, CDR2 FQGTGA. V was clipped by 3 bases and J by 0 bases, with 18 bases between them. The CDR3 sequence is CASSFDVSVTISYNEQFF. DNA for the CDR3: TGTGCCAGCAGCTTCGATGTAAGCGTAACGATCTCCTACAATGAGCAGTTCTTC.

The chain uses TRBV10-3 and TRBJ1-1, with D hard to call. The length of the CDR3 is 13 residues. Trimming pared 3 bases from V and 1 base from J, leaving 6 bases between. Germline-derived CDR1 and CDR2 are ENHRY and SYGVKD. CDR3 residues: CAISDKGNTEAFF. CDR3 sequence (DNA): TGTGCCATCAGTGACAAGGGGAACACTGAAGCTTTCTTT.

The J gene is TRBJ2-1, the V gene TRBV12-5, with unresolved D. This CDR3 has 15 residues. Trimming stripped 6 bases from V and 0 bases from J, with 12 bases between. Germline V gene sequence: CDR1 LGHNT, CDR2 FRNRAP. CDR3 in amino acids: CASGSGSSSYNEQFF. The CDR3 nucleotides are TGTGCTAGTGGATCCGGGTCCTCCTCCTACAATGAGCAGTTCTTC.

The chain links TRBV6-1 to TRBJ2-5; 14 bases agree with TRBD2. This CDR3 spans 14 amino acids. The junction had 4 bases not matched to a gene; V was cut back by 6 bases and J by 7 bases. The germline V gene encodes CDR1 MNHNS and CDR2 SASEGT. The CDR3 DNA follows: TGTGCCAGCAGCCCGACTAGCGGGGGGGCGACCCAGTACTTC. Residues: CASSPTSGGATQYF.

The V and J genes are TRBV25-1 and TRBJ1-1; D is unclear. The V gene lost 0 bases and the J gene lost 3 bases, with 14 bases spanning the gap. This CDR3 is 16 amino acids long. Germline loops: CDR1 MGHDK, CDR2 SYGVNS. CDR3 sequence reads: CASSEYNPSWDTEAFF. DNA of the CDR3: TGTGCCAGCAGTGAATATAACCCCTCTTGGGACACTGAAGCTTTCTTT.

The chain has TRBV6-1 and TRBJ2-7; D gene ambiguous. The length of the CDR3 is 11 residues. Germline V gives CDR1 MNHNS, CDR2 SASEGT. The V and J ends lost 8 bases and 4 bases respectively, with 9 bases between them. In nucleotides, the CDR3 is TGTGCCAGCCAGGACCAATACGAGCAGTACTTC. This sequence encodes CASQDQYEQYF.

CDR3 loop: CASSLAPGDQPQHF. CDR3 bases: TGTGCCAGCAGCTTAGCCCCGGGGGATCAGCCCCAGCATTTT. The chain links TRBV11-3 to TRBJ1-5; D is possibly TRBD1 (5 bases). Trimming left V 1 base short and J 5 bases short, with 9 bases between. This CDR3 spans 14 amino acids. The germline V gene has CDR1 SGHNT and CDR2 YENEEA.

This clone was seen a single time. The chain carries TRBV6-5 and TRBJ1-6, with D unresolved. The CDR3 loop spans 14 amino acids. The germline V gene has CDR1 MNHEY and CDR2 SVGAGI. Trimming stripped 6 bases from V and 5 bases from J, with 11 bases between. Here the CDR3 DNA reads TGTGCCAGCAGCGGGTTACAGAATAATTCACCCCTCCACTTT. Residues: CASSGLQNNSPLHF.

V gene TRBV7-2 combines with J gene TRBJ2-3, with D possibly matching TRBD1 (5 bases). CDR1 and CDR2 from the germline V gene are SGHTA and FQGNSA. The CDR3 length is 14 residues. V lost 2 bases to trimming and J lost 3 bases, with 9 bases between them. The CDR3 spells CASSLLQGTDTQYF. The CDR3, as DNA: TGTGCCAGCAGCTTATTGCAGGGAACAGATACGCAGTATTTT.

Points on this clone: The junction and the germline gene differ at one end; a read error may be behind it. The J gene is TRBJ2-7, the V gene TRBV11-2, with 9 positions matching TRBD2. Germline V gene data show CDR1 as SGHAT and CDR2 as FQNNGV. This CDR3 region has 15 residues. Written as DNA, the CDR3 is TGTGCCAGCAGCGTAGAGCCAGTGACTAGCGGCGAGCAGTACTTC. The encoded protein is CASSVEPVTSGEQYF.

The chain's CDR3 is CSVEDRQRDYNEQFF. CDR3 coding DNA: TGCAGCGTTGAAGATCGTCAGCGGGACTACAATGAGCAGTTCTTC. The chain employs TRBV29-1 and TRBJ2-1, with 7 bases aligning to TRBD2. The CDR3 is 15 residues long. The V gene's germline CDR1 is SQVTM and CDR2 ANQGSEA. Trimming at V came to 0 bases and at J to 3 bases, leaving 5 bases not matched to a gene.

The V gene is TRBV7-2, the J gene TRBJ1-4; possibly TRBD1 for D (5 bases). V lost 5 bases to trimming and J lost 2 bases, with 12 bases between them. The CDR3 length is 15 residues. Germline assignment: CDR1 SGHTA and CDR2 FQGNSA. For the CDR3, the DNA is TGTGCCAGCAGCCCAGGGAGGTTCACTAATGAAAAACTGTTTTTT. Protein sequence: CASSPGRFTNEKLFF.

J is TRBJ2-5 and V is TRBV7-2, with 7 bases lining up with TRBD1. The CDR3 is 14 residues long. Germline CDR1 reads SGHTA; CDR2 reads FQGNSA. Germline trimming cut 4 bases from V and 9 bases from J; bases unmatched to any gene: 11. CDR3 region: CASSSSGTVRSQYF. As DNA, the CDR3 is TGTGCCAGCAGCTCCTCCGGGACAGTACGATCCCAGTACTTC.

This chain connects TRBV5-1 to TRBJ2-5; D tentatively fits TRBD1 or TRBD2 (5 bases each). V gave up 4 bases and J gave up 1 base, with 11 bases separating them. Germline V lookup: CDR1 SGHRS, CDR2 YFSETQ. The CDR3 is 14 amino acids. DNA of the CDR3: TGCGCCAGCAGCAGCCGGGACGTCCAAGAGACCCAGTACTTC. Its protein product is CASSSRDVQETQYF.

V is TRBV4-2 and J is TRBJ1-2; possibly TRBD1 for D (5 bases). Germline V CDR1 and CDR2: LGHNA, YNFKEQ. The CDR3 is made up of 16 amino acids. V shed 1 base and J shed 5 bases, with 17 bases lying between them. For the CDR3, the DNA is TGTGCCAGCAGCCAAGGTCGACAGACGCTGGGGTATGGCTACACCTTC. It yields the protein CASSQGRQTLGYGYTF.